This section outlines one TCR beta chain sequence together with its context. The CDR3 totals 12 residues. The germline gives CDR1 SNHLY, CDR2 FYNNEI. Trimming cost V 1 base and J 8 bases, with 8 bases left between them. Measured with immunoSEQ multiplex PCR; TCRdb has only the in-frame clones, and not every one. The sample lists about 72,000 clones, about 91% occurring once. This specimen comes from a study of blood T cell repertoires in COVID-19. About the research overall: Sites across the United States, Italy and Spain contributed samples from acute and convalescent COVID-19.

Sequenced input: peripheral blood. The chain links TRBV2 to TRBJ1-1; possibly TRBD1 for D (5 bases). This receptor was identified in a human donor in a cohort sampled during active COVID-19. CDR3 in amino acids: CASSEGGEEAFF. Here the CDR3 DNA reads TGTGCCAGCAGTGAAGGGGGCGAAGAAGCTTTCTTT.